The next 8 T cell receptor beta chains were all read from a single sample in a study of neoadjuvant nivolumab and ipilimumab in lung cancer. Method: immunoSEQ multiplex PCR; TCRdb's copy keeps in-frame clones and lacks some. In the table there are about 33,000 clones, more than 85% of which are singletons. This material consisted of peripheral blood, taken after neoadjuvant nivolumab, alone or with ipilimumab, at or shortly before surgery. The source of these receptors is an adult with non-small cell lung cancer.

The chain carries TRBV18 and TRBJ1-2; D gene uncertain. With 3 bases removed from V and 6 bases from J, the gap between germline ends came to 5 bases. This CDR3 is 11 amino acids long. Germline CDR1 KGHSH, CDR2 LQKENI. CDR3 sequence: CASSPKDGYTF. The CDR3 nucleotides read TGTGCCAGCTCACCGAAGGATGGCTACACCTTC.

The chain uses TRBV5-4 and TRBJ1-1; no reliable D call. The germline V and J ends were trimmed by 2 bases and 1 base, with 12 bases remaining between them. Germline CDR1 is SGHNT and CDR2 is YYREEE (reference sequence). The CDR3 runs to 15 residues. The CDR3 region is CASSLPGPGNTEAFF. In DNA, the CDR3 is TGTGCCAGCAGCTTACCGGGCCCAGGGAACACTGAAGCTTTCTTT.

The V and J genes are TRBV4-1 and TRBJ2-3; D unclear. The V gene lost 3 bases and the J gene lost 1 base, with 8 bases spanning the gap. The CDR3 runs 14 residues. CDR1 and CDR2 from the germline V gene are MGHRA and YSYEKL. This CDR3 is CASSQEARTDTQYF. The CDR3, as DNA: TGCGCCAGCAGCCAGGAAGCCCGCACAGATACGCAGTATTTT.

The chain joins TRBV11-2 to TRBJ1-1; 8 bases align to TRBD1. Per the germline V gene, CDR1 is SGHAT and CDR2 is FQNNGV. J gave up 0 bases and V 4 bases, and 7 bases lay outside the gene matches. CDR3 length: 16 residues. CDR3 sequence reads: CASSSPRGRLNTEAFF. The CDR3 DNA reads as TGTGCCAGCAGCTCCCCCAGGGGGCGGTTGAACACTGAAGCTTTCTTT.

The chain carries TRBV6-5 and TRBJ2-5, with D possibly TRBD2 on 6 matching bases. The V gene lost 2 bases and the J gene lost 5 bases, with 12 bases spanning the gap. The CDR3 has 14 residues. CDR1 MNHEY and CDR2 SVGAGI come from the germline V gene. CDR3 in DNA: TGTGCCAGCAGTTACCCGGGACTTAGGGAGACCCAGTACTTC. Amino acid sequence: CASSYPGLRETQYF.

The J gene is TRBJ2-7, the V gene TRBV27; perhaps TRBD1 as D (5 bases). V was cut by 6 bases and J by 5 bases, with 14 bases left in between. This CDR3 has 13 residues. The V gene's germline CDR1 is MNHEY and CDR2 SMNVEV (reference sequence). CDR3 bases: TGTGCCAGCAGCCGCGGAAGGGGTCACGAGCAGTACTTC. This gives the protein CASSRGRGHEQYF.

The chain links TRBV2 to TRBJ1-2; no clear D. CDR3 size: 15 residues. V shed 7 bases and J shed 3 bases, with 18 bases lying between them. Germline CDR1 SNHLY, CDR2 FYNNEI. Written as DNA, the CDR3 is TGTGCCAGCATCTTTGCACAACCGAAGGACTATGGCTACACCTTC. Translation gives CASIFAQPKDYGYTF. Together with reference TRBV2 and TRBJ1-2, the CDR3 gives the full variable domain: EPEVTQTPSHQVTQMGQEVILRCVPISNHLYFYWYRQILGQKVEFLVSFYNNEISEKSEIFDDQFSVERPDGSNFTLKIRSTKLEDSAMYFCASIFAQPKDYGYTFGSGTRLTVV.

This clone was observed a handful of times. The CDR3 spells CASSGGGSTDTQYF. The DNA of the CDR3 is TGTGCCAGCAGCGGAGGGGGGAGCACAGATACGCAGTATTTT. The chain is built from TRBV9 and TRBJ2-3; perhaps D is TRBD1 or TRBD2 (6 bases each). Between the trimmed V and J ends, which lost 3 bases and 0 bases, there was a span of 8 bases. The CDR3 runs 14 residues. Germline V gene sequence: CDR1 SGDLS, CDR2 YYNGEE.